A single sample is the source of the 32 T cell receptor beta chains below, sequenced in a study of cytomegalovirus exposure and HLA in healthy donors (dated by TCRdb to the late 2010s). Library preparation employed the immunoSEQ multiplex PCR assay. For the multiplex PCR, a mixture combining 60 forward primers for TCR Vbeta segments and 13 reverse primers for TCR Jbeta segments was used. The clones in this table, taken by TCRdb from immuneACCESS, are in-frame only. Not every clone is retained; where verified, under half of the shortfall comes from an unresolved V gene, and the cause of the rest is unknown. For this sample the table gives roughly 120,000 clones, of which around three quarters were detected only once. The top ten clonotypes cover around 4.9% of the sample. The sample consisted of PBMCs. These receptors all stem from a man aged 25-45 years in good health and CMV-seropositive.

This chain links TRBV10-3 with TRBJ1-2, with TRBD1 matching 9 bases. The CDR3 has 14 residues. Germline CDR1 ENHRY, CDR2 SYGVKD. The V and J ends lost 6 bases and 8 bases, in that order; junction bases with no gene match: 10. This chain's CDR3 is CAISGQGLASGYTF. The CDR3 DNA sequence: TGTGCCATCAGCGGACAGGGGCTAGCTAGCGGCTACACCTTC.

The CDR3 protein is CASSIPPHSGNTIYF. The CDR3 DNA sequence: TGTGCCAGTAGTATACCCCCCCACTCTGGAAACACCATATATTTT. V usage is TRBV19 and J usage is TRBJ1-3; D remains ambiguous. Germline V CDR1 and CDR2: LNHDA, SQIVND (reference sequence). The CDR3 covers 15 residues. With 2 bases removed from V and 0 bases from J, the gap between germline ends came to 8 bases.

Only a few counts were recorded for this clone. The gene calls are TRBV6-5 and TRBJ1-1, with D possibly matching TRBD1 (5 bases). From germline, CDR1 is MNHEY and CDR2 SVGAGI. Trimming took 5 bases from V and 5 from J, leaving 15 bases between them. This CDR3 contains 14 residues. The DNA for the CDR3 is TGTGCCAGCAGTCCCCCAGGGCTTAAGACTGAAGCTTTCTTT. Its translation is CASSPPGLKTEAFF.

The chain carries TRBV5-4 and TRBJ1-2; 10 bases fit TRBD1. CDR1 and CDR2 (germline): SGHNT, YYREEE (reference sequence). Trimming cost V 3 bases and J 6 bases; bases outside gene matches: 11. This CDR3 spans 16 amino acids. The CDR3 DNA sequence: TGTGCCAGCAGCTCCGCCACCGGGACAGGGGAACATGGCTACACCTTC. Encoded protein: CASSSATGTGEHGYTF.

V gene TRBV7-2 combines with J gene TRBJ2-1; 10 positions match TRBD1. The CDR3 totals 16 residues. Losses at the gene ends were 3 bases for V and 12 bases for J; bases not matched to a gene: 14. The V gene's germline CDR1 is SGHTA and CDR2 FQGNSA. DNA for the CDR3: TGTGCCAGCAGCTTCCCCGGGACAGGGGTCACTCGGGTGCAGTTCTTC. This translates into CASSFPGTGVTRVQFF.

The chain is built from TRBV4-2 and TRBJ1-2; no clear D gene. V lost 0 bases, J lost 4 bases, and 9 bases lay in between. The length of the CDR3 is 14 residues. CDR1 is LGHNA and CDR2 is YNFKEQ in the germline V gene. DNA for the CDR3: TGTGCCAGCAGCCAAGAAGTGGCTCTCTATGGCTACACCTTC. Its protein is CASSQEVALYGYTF.

The V call is TRBV2, the J call TRBJ1-2; TRBD1 aligns across 7 bases. Trimming took 4 bases from V and 2 from J; bases not matched to a gene: 7. CDR3 length: 15 residues. The germline CDR1 and CDR2 sequences are SNHLY and FYNNEI. CDR3 loop: CASSAETGWNYGYTF. CDR3 in DNA: TGTGCCAGCAGTGCCGAGACAGGGTGGAACTATGGCTACACCTTC. Together with reference TRBV2 and TRBJ1-2, the CDR3 gives the full variable domain: EPEVTQTPSHQVTQMGQEVILRCVPISNHLYFYWYRQILGQKVEFLVSFYNNEISEKSEIFDDQFSVERPDGSNFTLKIRSTKLEDSAMYFCASSAETGWNYGYTFGSGTRLTVV.

The V call is TRBV5-1, the J call TRBJ2-3; D perhaps matches TRBD1 (6 bases). The CDR3 sequence is 14 residues long. Germline values: CDR1 SGHRS, CDR2 YFSETQ. With 2 bases removed from V and 4 bases from J, the gap between germline ends came to 11 bases. The CDR3 sequence is CASSFGQLPDTQYF. The DNA for the CDR3 is TGCGCCAGCAGCTTTGGACAGCTACCAGATACGCAGTATTTT.

This chain connects TRBV5-1 to TRBJ1-2; 8 nucleotides match TRBD1. J gave up 8 bases and V 4 bases, and 7 bases lay outside the gene matches. The germline gives CDR1 SGHRS, CDR2 YFSETQ. CDR3 length: 13 amino acids. Here the CDR3 DNA reads TGCGCCAGCAGCCCAGGACAGGGAGGCGGCTACACCTTC. It yields the protein CASSPGQGGGYTF.

The genes are TRBV18 and TRBJ1-3, with a tentative D call TRBD1 (6 bases). The V and J ends lost 5 bases and 1 base respectively, with 21 bases between them. CDR3 size: 18 residues. CDR1 is KGHSH, CDR2 LQKENI, per germline. CDR3 DNA: TGTGCCAGCTCAGTACAGGGTTACGGAGGTCTGTCTGGAAACACCATATATTTT. It specifies CASSVQGYGGLSGNTIYF.

The J gene is TRBJ1-2, the V gene TRBV2; D perhaps matches TRBD1 (6 bases). CDR3 length: 13 amino acids. V lost 10 bases and J lost 8, with 20 bases in between. Germline assignment: CDR1 SNHLY and CDR2 FYNNEI. CDR3 in amino acids: CAKPDRLTSGYTF. The CDR3 nucleotides read TGTGCCAAACCTGACAGGCTTACCTCCGGCTACACCTTC.

The chain carries TRBV7-6 and TRBJ2-1; 9 bases align to TRBD1. CDR3 length equals 14 residues. Trimming cost V 3 bases and J 9 bases; bases outside gene matches: 6. Germline V CDR1 and CDR2: SGHVS, FNYEAQ. The chain's CDR3 is CASSLVDRGGEQFF. The CDR3 DNA is TGTGCCAGCAGCTTGGTGGACAGGGGTGGTGAGCAGTTCTTC.

The chain recombines TRBV11-2 with TRBJ1-5; TRBD1 matches at 7 bases. Germline V CDR1 and CDR2: SGHAT, FQNNGV. V lost 5 bases and J lost 7; bases outside the gene matches: 5. CDR3 length: 13 amino acids. CDR3 sequence (DNA): TGTGCCAGCAGCGATACAGGGGTGCAGCCCCAGCATTTT. It translates to CASSDTGVQPQHF.

This sequence joins TRBV19 and TRBJ2-7; D uncertain. Trimming cost V 6 bases and J 0 bases, with 6 bases left between them. The CDR3 spans 12 residues. Germline assignment: CDR1 LNHDA and CDR2 SQIVND (reference sequence). The CDR3 DNA sequence: TGTGCCAGTAGGGGCAGCTCCTACGAGCAGTACTTC. Protein product: CASRGSSYEQYF.

J is TRBJ1-2 and V is TRBV5-4, with 7 bases aligning to TRBD1. The germline CDR1 and CDR2 sequences are SGHNT and YYREEE (reference sequence). The CDR3 sequence is 13 residues long. V lost 2 bases and J lost 7; bases outside the gene matches: 5. The DNA for the CDR3 is TGTGCCAGCAGCTTTACAGGGGAACGTGGCTACACCTTC. Its translation is CASSFTGERGYTF.

The table lists this clone with a few counts. The chain employs TRBV2 and TRBJ1-3; the D is unclear. V lost 4 bases, J lost 4 bases, and 14 bases lay in between. The CDR3 has 15 residues. CDR1 and CDR2 from the germline V gene are SNHLY and FYNNEI. The CDR3 is CASSVVQPTGNTIYF. The CDR3 bases are TGTGCCAGCAGTGTCGTCCAACCGACAGGAAACACCATATATTTT.

This clone was recorded once. The J gene is TRBJ2-1, the V gene TRBV5-1; 7 positions agree with TRBD2. Germline assignment: CDR1 SGHRS and CDR2 YFSETQ. The CDR3 spans 15 residues. J lost 6 bases, V lost 3 bases, and 9 bases had no gene match. CDR3 sequence (DNA): TGCGCCAGCAGCTGGGATGGGAGCGGGGCCAATGAGCAGTTCTTC. Amino acids: CASSWDGSGANEQFF.

The chain recombines TRBV27 with TRBJ1-2; 7 bases are a match to TRBD1. The CDR3 is 14 residues long. Germline trimming cut 7 bases from V and 8 bases from J; bases unmatched to any gene: 13. Germline V gene sequence: CDR1 MNHEY, CDR2 SMNVEV (reference sequence). CDR3 sequence: CASKNLDRVGGYTF. DNA of the CDR3: TGTGCCAGCAAAAATCTCGACAGGGTTGGCGGCTACACCTTC.

This chain links TRBV7-8 with TRBJ1-2, with a tentative D call TRBD1 (5 bases). The CDR3 has 14 residues. Germline CDR1 reads SGHVS; CDR2 reads FQNEAQ. The V end was cut by 5 bases, the J end by 2 bases, with 12 bases between. The CDR3 DNA follows: TGTGCCAGCAGCCTGGGGGGAGGGAACTATGGCTACACCTTC. Residues: CASSLGGGNYGYTF.

V is TRBV7-9 and J is TRBJ2-7; 9 nucleotides agree with TRBD1. J was trimmed by 4 bases and V by 5 bases; bases with no gene match: 6. The germline V gene has CDR1 SEHNR and CDR2 FQNEAQ (reference sequence). The CDR3 contains 14 residues. DNA of the CDR3: TGTGCCAGCAGCCCGCGGGACAGGGTATACGAGCAGTACTTC. It codes for CASSPRDRVYEQYF.

The rearrangement joins TRBV7-2 to TRBJ2-7; D unclear. The CDR3 sequence is 16 residues long. V was shortened by 2 bases and J by 0 bases, with 14 bases between the two germline ends. Germline CDR1 reads SGHTA; CDR2 reads FQGNSA. CDR3 loop: CASSLRAWQNSYEQYF. For the CDR3, the DNA is TGTGCCAGCAGCTTACGTGCTTGGCAGAACTCCTACGAGCAGTACTTC.

This clone was counted a few times. The V call is TRBV11-3, the J call TRBJ2-3; TRBD1 agrees at 8 bases. V lost 5 bases to trimming and J lost 3 bases; unmatched junction nucleotides: 16. This CDR3 contains 18 residues. Germline CDR1 SGHNT, CDR2 YENEEA. CDR3 sequence: CASSLGISGQGLTDTQYF. DNA for the CDR3: TGTGCCAGCAGCCTGGGTATCTCCGGACAGGGATTGACAGATACGCAGTATTTT.

The rearrangement links TRBV28 to TRBJ2-3, with 7 bases matching TRBD1. Trimming took 6 bases from V and 3 from J; bases not matched to a gene: 9. This CDR3 has 15 residues. Germline CDR1 reads MDHEN; CDR2 reads SYDVKM. The CDR3 sequence is CASRSQGMGTDTQYF. As DNA, the CDR3 is TGTGCCAGCAGGTCACAGGGGATGGGAACAGATACGCAGTATTTT. The full variable domain, in which reference TRBV28 and TRBJ2-3 provide the parts outside the CDR3, is DVKVTQSSRYLVKRTGEKVFLECVQDMDHENMFWYRQDPGLGLRLIYFSYDVKMKEKGDIPEGYSVSREKKERFSLILESASTNQTSMYLCASRSQGMGTDTQYFGPGTRLTVL.

V gene TRBV2 combines with J gene TRBJ1-4; the match to TRBD1 covers 11 bases. Trimming cost V 5 bases and J 3 bases; bases outside gene matches: 8. Germline-derived CDR1 and CDR2 are SNHLY and FYNNEI. The CDR3 totals 17 residues. CDR3 sequence reads: CASSQDRGRGANEKLFF. CDR3 nucleotides: TGTGCCAGCAGTCAGGACAGGGGGCGAGGGGCTAATGAAAAACTGTTTTTT.

This sequence joins TRBV5-1 and TRBJ1-1; the match to TRBD1 covers 7 bases. CDR1 SGHRS and CDR2 YFSETQ come from the germline V gene. The CDR3 spans 14 residues. Trimming removed 3 bases from V and 1 base from J; junction bases left unmatched: 3. The CDR3 protein is CASSYGQANTEAFF. CDR3 DNA sequence: TGCGCCAGCAGCTACGGACAGGCGAACACTGAAGCTTTCTTT.

This clone was recorded a few times. DNA for the CDR3: TGTGCCTGGAGTACGAACATTTTCTCTGGAAACACCATATATTTT. Translated: CAWSTNIFSGNTIYF. The chain is built from TRBV30 and TRBJ1-3; D gene uncertain. The CDR3 has 15 residues. CDR1 and CDR2 from the germline V gene are GTSNPN and SVGIG (reference sequence). V lost 2 bases and J lost 0, with 11 bases in between. Drawing the rest from reference TRBV30 and TRBJ1-3, the complete variable domain is SQTIHQWPATLVQPVGSPLSLECTVEGTSNPNLYWYRQAAGRGLQLLFYSVGIGQISSEVPQNLSASRPQDRQFILSSKKLLLSDSGFYLCAWSTNIFSGNTIYFGEGSWLTVV.

The gene calls are TRBV21-1 and TRBJ2-5; the table names TRBD2, a call not compared with the DNA. TRBV21-1 is a documented pseudogene. CDR3 length: 12 residues. CDR3 in DNA: TGTGCCAGCCCCACGGGTCAAGAGACCCAGTACTTC. Its protein is CASPTGQETQYF.

Regarding this clone: A junction end diverges from the germline sequence, so it may reflect a read error. The chain has TRBV7-9 and TRBJ2-5, with a tentative D call TRBD2 (5 bases). Germline CDR1 is SEHNR and CDR2 is FQNEAQ (reference sequence). This CDR3 has 17 amino acids. Written as DNA, the CDR3 is TGTTCCAGCAGCTCCCGATTTTTCGGGGAGAACAAAGAGACCCAGTACTTC. It codes for CSSSSRFFGENKETQYF.

This clone appeared a few times. The chain recombines TRBV6-5 with TRBJ2-7; 8 bases are shared with TRBD1. The CDR3 loop spans 16 amino acids. V lost 1 base to trimming and J lost 4 bases; unmatched junction nucleotides: 9. Looked up from germline, CDR1 is MNHEY and CDR2 is SVGAGI. The CDR3: CASSYYRQGFQYEQYF. The DNA of the CDR3 is TGTGCCAGCAGTTACTACAGACAGGGGTTTCAGTACGAGCAGTACTTC.

The CDR3 here is CASSSMAGERTYEQYF. The CDR3 coding sequence is TGCGCCAGCAGCAGCATGGCGGGGGAAAGGACCTACGAGCAGTACTTC. The rearrangement links TRBV5-1 to TRBJ2-7, with 7 positions matching TRBD2. Losses at the gene ends were 4 bases for V and 2 bases for J; bases not matched to a gene: 12. This CDR3 is 16 amino acids long. From germline, CDR1 is SGHRS and CDR2 YFSETQ.

The rearrangement links TRBV7-9 to TRBJ1-6; 9 bases line up with TRBD1. J lost 0 bases, V lost 5 bases, and 8 bases had no gene match. Germline CDR1 and CDR2: SEHNR and FQNEAQ (reference sequence). The CDR3 loop spans 18 amino acids. The CDR3 DNA is TGTGCCAGCAGCCTACTGGGACAGGGAAGCTCCTATAATTCACCCCTCCACTTT. It yields the protein CASSLLGQGSSYNSPLHF.

This clone showed up just a few times. The chain employs TRBV6-5 and TRBJ1-1; possibly TRBD1 for D (6 bases). The CDR3 length is 14 residues. V was shortened by 6 bases and J by 3 bases, with 14 bases between the two germline ends. Germline V gene lookup returns CDR1 MNHEY and CDR2 SVGAGI. In nucleotides, the CDR3 is TGTGCCAGCAGACAAACAGGGACGGACACTGAAGCTTTCTTT. Amino acids: CASRQTGTDTEAFF.